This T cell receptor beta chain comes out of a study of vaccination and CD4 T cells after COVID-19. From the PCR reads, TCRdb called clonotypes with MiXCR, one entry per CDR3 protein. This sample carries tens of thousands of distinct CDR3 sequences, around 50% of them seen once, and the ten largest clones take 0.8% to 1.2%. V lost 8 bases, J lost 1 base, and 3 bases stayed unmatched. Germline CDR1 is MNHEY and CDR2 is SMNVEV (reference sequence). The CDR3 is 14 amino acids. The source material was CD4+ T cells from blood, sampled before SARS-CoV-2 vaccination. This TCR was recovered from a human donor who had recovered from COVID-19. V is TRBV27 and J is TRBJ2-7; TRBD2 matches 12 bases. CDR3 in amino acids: CASRLAGESYEQYF. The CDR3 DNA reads TGTGCCAGCCGACTAGCGGGAGAGTCCTACGAGCAGTACTTC.